These 21 T cell receptor beta chains share one sample of origin, sequenced in a study of sequential checkpoint blockade in melanoma. Sample treatment: randomized to nivolumab then ipilimumab (arm A) or the reverse (arm B). The assay was immunoSEQ multiplex PCR, and TCRdb's table has in-frame clones only and misses some. The data contain over 9,500 clones, about 77% of them singletons. The sample was CD8+ T cells sorted from blood (inferred from file names), taken from a patient given nivolumab and ipilimumab in sequence. These receptors came from a human donor with melanoma.

This clone was observed a few times. This sequence joins TRBV4-2 and TRBJ2-5; no clear D gene. V dropped 4 bases and J dropped 5 bases, with 23 bases sitting between them. Germline V gene lookup returns CDR1 LGHNA and CDR2 YNFKEQ. This CDR3 is 17 amino acids long. In DNA, the CDR3 is TGTGCCAGCAGCCCCCTAGGTTCGTCGCCAGTACTTGAGACCCAGTACTTC. Translating it yields CASSPLGSSPVLETQYF.

This chain connects TRBV19 to TRBJ2-1, with D possibly being TRBD2 (5 bases). The V gene lost 5 bases and the J gene lost 1 base, with 9 bases spanning the gap. CDR3 length equals 14 residues. The germline V gene has CDR1 LNHDA and CDR2 SQIVND (reference sequence). The CDR3 coding sequence is TGTGCCAGTAGTTCGGTAGCGTCCTACAATGAGCAGTTCTTC. This sequence encodes CASSSVASYNEQFF.

This chain joins TRBV7-2 and TRBJ2-3, with 10 bases identical to TRBD2. There are 16 residues in the CDR3. Germline CDR1 is SGHTA and CDR2 is FQGNSA. V lost 1 base, J lost 5 bases, and 6 bases stayed unmatched. CDR3 DNA sequence: TGTGCCAGCAGCTTAGTTAGCGGGAGGTCGGGAGATACGCAGTATTTT. It is translated as CASSLVSGRSGDTQYF.

The rearrangement links TRBV5-6 to TRBJ2-5; 14 positions agree with TRBD2. The CDR3 runs 15 residues. CDR1 and CDR2 from the germline V gene are SGHDT and YYEEEE. The junction had 4 bases not matched to a gene; V was cut back by 4 bases and J by 5 bases. This CDR3 is CASSEGLAGVETQYF. The DNA of the CDR3 is TGTGCCAGCAGCGAGGGACTAGCGGGAGTGGAGACCCAGTACTTC.

This clone has just one count. CDR3 loop: CSAFDQGWQFF. The CDR3 coding sequence is TGCAGTGCTTTCGACCAGGGGTGGCAGTTCTTC. The V call is TRBV20-1, the J call TRBJ2-1; D is possibly TRBD1 (6 bases). Trimming shortened V by 5 bases and J by 12 bases, and 14 bases separated the two germline ends. The CDR3 is made up of 11 amino acids. From germline, CDR1 is DFQATT and CDR2 SNEGSKA (reference sequence).

The J gene is TRBJ2-7, the V gene TRBV5-4; D unclear. This CDR3 comprises 14 residues. Germline-derived CDR1 and CDR2 are SGHNT and YYREEE (reference sequence). The germline V and J ends were trimmed by 1 base and 3 bases, with 11 bases remaining between them. CDR3 coding DNA: TGTGCCAGCAGCTTGTCTACAGTCTACTACGAGCAGTACTTC. This codes for CASSLSTVYYEQYF. The entire variable domain, with the rest obtained from reference TRBV5-4 and TRBJ2-7, is as follows: ETGVTQSPTHLIKTRGQQVTLRCSSQSGHNTVSWYQQALGQGPQFIFQYYREEENGRGNFPPRFSGLQFPNYSSELNVNALELDDSALYLCASSLSTVYYEQYFGPGTRLTVT.

The CDR3 nucleotides read TGCGCCAGCAGCCCGAGTATAGGCGCGGGAGAGACCCAGTACTTC. It yields the protein CASSPSIGAGETQYF. J is TRBJ2-5 and V is TRBV5-1; D is perhaps TRBD2 (5 bases). The germline CDR1 and CDR2 sequences are SGHRS and YFSETQ. This CDR3 is 15 amino acids long. Trimming pared 4 bases from V and 4 bases from J, leaving 17 bases between.

The rearrangement joins TRBV7-6 to TRBJ2-1; 13 nucleotides line up with TRBD2. The CDR3 has 17 amino acids. Trimming at V came to 8 bases and at J to 9 bases, leaving 16 bases not matched to a gene. Germline-derived CDR1 and CDR2 are SGHVS and FNYEAQ. In nucleotides, the CDR3 is TGTGCCAGCGCCCCGACAGAAGGACTAGCGGGAGCTGGTGAGCAGTTCTTC. Translating gives CASAPTEGLAGAGEQFF.

The chain carries TRBV19 and TRBJ2-6; tentative D call: TRBD1 (7 bases). The germline V gene encodes CDR1 LNHDA and CDR2 SQIVND (reference sequence). The CDR3 consists of 18 residues. V lost 10 bases and J 0 bases, leaving 22 bases between the germline ends. In DNA, the CDR3 is TGTGCCACTAGAACCGACAGGGACTGGGGCTCTGGGGCCAACGTCCTGACTTTC. It is translated as CATRTDRDWGSGANVLTF.

The chain has TRBV7-9 and TRBJ2-3, with TRBD2 matching 7 bases. The V gene's germline CDR1 is SEHNR and CDR2 FQNEAQ (reference sequence). V lost 3 bases and J lost 4; bases outside the gene matches: 10. This CDR3 has 16 amino acids. The CDR3 DNA sequence: TGTGCCAGCAGCTTTTTCGCGGGAGTCTTGGCAGATACGCAGTATTTT. It codes for CASSFFAGVLADTQYF.

This rearrangement joins TRBV6-5 to TRBJ2-2; D not resolved. Germline CDR1 and CDR2: MNHEY and SVGAGI. V gave up 2 bases and J gave up 6 bases, with 4 bases separating them. This CDR3 is built from 12 residues. The CDR3 DNA reads TGTGCCAGCAGTTACCGGGCCGGGGAGCTGTTTTTT. Amino acid sequence: CASSYRAGELFF.

The rearrangement uses TRBV7-2 and TRBJ2-3, with 7 bases aligning to TRBD1. Unmatched junction bases numbered 4, after V lost 4 bases and J lost 0 bases. Germline CDR1 reads SGHTA; CDR2 reads FQGNSA. The CDR3 contains 15 residues. In DNA, the CDR3 is TGTGCCAGCAGCTGGGGGACAGCTAGCACAGATACGCAGTATTTT. Protein: CASSWGTASTDTQYF.

DNA of the CDR3: TGTGCCAGCAGCTTAGTAGCCCCCAGTAGCCGCGAGACCCAGTACTTC. It translates to CASSLVAPSSRETQYF. V gene TRBV7-2 combines with J gene TRBJ2-5; D gene ambiguous. V lost 1 base and J 5 bases, leaving 17 bases between the germline ends. Germline-derived CDR1 and CDR2 are SGHTA and FQGNSA. The CDR3 covers 16 residues.

This clone is large in the sample. V and J are TRBV19 and TRBJ2-7; TRBD2 agrees at 13 bases. The CDR3 is 15 amino acids. The ends lost 4 bases at V and 5 bases at J; junction bases unmatched: 5. CDR1 is LNHDA, CDR2 SQIVND, per germline (reference sequence). The CDR3 nucleotides read TGTGCCAGTAGTAGGACTAGCGGGAGCCTGGACGAGCAGTACTTC. The encoded protein is CASSRTSGSLDEQYF.

This clone has just one count. The J gene is TRBJ2-5, the V gene TRBV7-9, with a weak D call TRBD1 (5 bases). Germline V lookup: CDR1 SEHNR, CDR2 FQNEAQ (reference sequence). The CDR3 totals 14 residues. Trimming left V 6 bases short and J 2 bases short, with 13 bases between. DNA for the CDR3: TGTGCCAGCAGTCTCGCTCCAGGGCAAGAGACCCAGTACTTC. Translation gives CASSLAPGQETQYF. Filled out from reference TRBV7-9 and TRBJ2-5, the complete variable domain reads DTGVSQNPRHKITKRGQNVTFRCDPISEHNRLYWYRQTLGQGPEFLTYFQNEAQLEKSRLLSDRFSAERPKGSFSTLEIQRTEQGDSAMYLCASSLAPGQETQYFGPGTRLLVL.

The chain couples TRBV7-9 to TRBJ2-5; TRBD1 agrees at 11 bases. The better agreement between TRBJ2-7 and the DNA end casts doubt on the J call. CDR3 length: 17 amino acids. CDR1 SEHNR and CDR2 FQNEAQ come from the germline V gene (reference sequence). The DNA for the CDR3 is TGTGCCAGCAGCGCCGGACCCGGGACAGGGGGAACCTACGAGCAGTACTTC. Protein sequence: CASSAGPGTGGTYEQYF.

This clone was counted a single time. The rearrangement joins TRBV12-5 to TRBJ2-2; 7 bases align to TRBD1. The CDR3 extends over 15 amino acids. The germline gives CDR1 LGHNT, CDR2 FRNRAP. V lost 3 bases and J lost 4; bases outside the gene matches: 5. The CDR3 loop reads CASGFLQGSTGELFF. CDR3 DNA: TGTGCTAGTGGTTTTTTACAGGGGAGCACCGGGGAGCTGTTTTTT.

This chain joins TRBV4-2 and TRBJ2-1; 10 bases map to TRBD1. This CDR3 region has 14 residues. Per the germline V gene, CDR1 is LGHNA and CDR2 is YNFKEQ. J lost 6 bases, V lost 4 bases, and 3 bases had no gene match. The CDR3 is CASSLGTGVNEQFF. The CDR3 DNA sequence: TGTGCCAGCAGCCTTGGGACAGGGGTCAATGAGCAGTTCTTC.

This chain links TRBV9 with TRBJ2-1, with D maybe TRBD1 (5 bases). Germline CDR1 reads SGDLS; CDR2 reads YYNGEE. V lost 3 bases, J lost 6 bases, and 13 bases lay in between. This CDR3 has 14 residues. The CDR3 region is CASSGVGAGNEQFF. CDR3 DNA sequence: TGTGCCAGCAGCGGGGTAGGGGCCGGCAATGAGCAGTTCTTC.

The chain carries TRBV19 and TRBJ2-7, with 7 bases matching TRBD2. Per the germline V gene, CDR1 is LNHDA and CDR2 is SQIVND (reference sequence). CDR3 size: 15 residues. The V gene end was trimmed by 3 bases and the J gene end by 0 bases; junction bases not matched to a gene: 5. The CDR3 sequence: CASSIWLADSYEQYF. The CDR3 DNA follows: TGTGCCAGTAGTATCTGGCTAGCGGACTCCTACGAGCAGTACTTC.

This rearrangement joins TRBV7-3 to TRBJ2-1; 7 bases agree with TRBD2. J was trimmed by 2 bases and V by 1 base; bases with no gene match: 11. CDR3 size: 18 residues. CDR1 is SGHTA, CDR2 FQGTGA, per germline. In DNA, the CDR3 is TGTGCCAGCAGCTTAAATGGGGGGGAGGGGAGCCCCTACAATGAGCAGTTCTTC. Translating it yields CASSLNGGEGSPYNEQFF.